The source of this T cell receptor beta chain is a study of blood T cells in healthy people across ages. Trimming pared 6 bases from V and 3 bases from J, leaving 7 bases between. This CDR3 has 12 residues. Samples each had at least 5.5 micrograms of total RNA extracted. PCR was performed a second time for roughly 7 to 11 cycles using a sample-barcoded 5' primer and a J-beta primer mix. TCRdb called the 5' RACE reads again in MiXCR, with one record for every CDR3 protein. The repertoire holds fewer than 700,000 distinct CDR3 sequences, with 47% as singletons. The sample taken for sequencing was blood. The chain couples TRBV12-3 or TRBV12-4 to TRBJ2-3; no clear D gene. This sequence originates from an elderly man in good health. In DNA form, the CDR3 reads TGTGCCAGCAGACCGTTTACAGATACGCAGTATTTT. This translates into CASRPFTDTQYF.